Below, one T cell receptor beta chain is given with its context. Its matching antigen is unknown. Germline CDR1 reads KGHSH; CDR2 reads LQKENI. This CDR3 is 15 amino acids long. With 3 bases removed from V and 4 bases from J, the gap between germline ends came to 16 bases. At collection, donors were nominally healthy, but unrecorded immune exposures were probable. The data originate from a study of cytomegalovirus exposure and HLA in healthy donors. Study-level background: Unique TCRs from HLA-typed donors, approximately 80 million of them, were held in an early data release. Findings of the study overall: Rates of TCR association differed by HLA locus in a later analysis, with DRB1 highest and HLA-C lowest.

The PCR ran on 60 Vbeta and 13 Jbeta primers. Sequencing was performed with immunoSEQ multiplex PCR; in TCRdb, only in-frame clones are kept and a portion is missing. The profile shows 75,000 to 80,000 clones, about three quarters of them singletons. The specimen sequenced was PBMCs. This TCR was sampled from a male donor in good health and CMV-seropositive. This rearrangement joins TRBV18 to TRBJ2-7; a weak D match, TRBD1 (6 bases). The chain's CDR3 is CASSPEQGIGYEQYF. The CDR3 region has the DNA TGTGCCAGCTCACCGGAACAGGGAATCGGGTACGAGCAGTACTTC.